The rows below give T cell receptor beta chains drawn from one sample of a study of CD8+CD57+ T cells in acquired aplastic anemia. TCRdb itself ran the reads through MiXCR, one entry per CDR3 protein. This table holds 400,000 to 450,000 distinct CDR3 sequences, about two thirds found once. The material sequenced was sorted CD4+, CD8+, or CD8+CD57+ T cells (not recorded which) from PBMCs. Receptor source: a human donor in good health, serving as a control. The CDR3 runs from the conserved cysteine through the conserved F or W. A D gene is named only where the DNA matches it firmly. Clone size is not always given. Where it is, it says once, few, many or a class for expanded clones.

J | D | V | size | CDR3 | DNA
TRBJ1-1 | TRBD1 | TRBV12-3/TRBV12-4 | many | CASRRTGEKNTEAFF | TGTGCCAGCAGACGTACAGGGGAAAAGAACACTGAAGCTTTCTTT
TRBJ1-6 | . | TRBV13 | . | CASTVPGRNSPLHF | TGTGCCAGCACTGTACCGGGTCGGAATTCACCCCTCCACTTT
TRBJ1-6 | . | TRBV12-3/TRBV12-4 | many | CASSLLGSDSPLHF | TGTGCCAGCAGTTTGCTAGGGTCAGATTCACCCCTCCACTTT
TRBJ1-2 | TRBD1 | TRBV9 | many | CASSEGGQGRNYGYTF | TGTGCCAGCAGCGAAGGAGGACAGGGAAGAAACTATGGCTACACCTTC
TRBJ1-1 | TRBD1 | TRBV5-1 | . | CASSLEDRVDTEAFF | TGCGCCAGCAGCTTAGAGGACAGGGTGGACACTGAAGCTTTCTTT
TRBJ1-1 | . | TRBV20-1 | . | CSARNTETFF | TGCAGCGCTAGAAACACAGAGACTTTCTTT
TRBJ2-1 | . | TRBV12-3/TRBV12-4 | . | CASSPGLTNEQFF | TGTGCCAGCAGCCCGGGACTGACCAATGAGCAGTTCTTC
TRBJ2-1 | TRBD2 | TRBV6-5 | many | CASRGLANSEQFF | TGTGCCAGCAGGGGACTAGCTAACAGTGAGCAGTTCTTC
TRBJ1-2 | . | TRBV2 | few | CASSEGWVAYGYTF | TGTGCCAGCAGTGAAGGTTGGGTAGCCTATGGCTACACCTTC
TRBJ2-7 | TRBD1 | TRBV10-3 | many | CATSTGGQNEQYF | TGTGCCACCAGTACAGGGGGCCAGAACGAGCAGTACTTC
TRBJ1-2 | . | TRBV7-4 | . | CASSNWGRGLKPF | TGTGCCAGCAGCAACTGGGGCAGAGGACTGAAGCCTTTC
TRBJ2-5 | TRBD1 | TRBV20-1 | . | CSARDRWNYGSKTQYF | TGCAGTGCTAGGGACAGGTGGAACTATGGGTCGAAGACCCAGTACTTC
TRBJ1-2 | TRBD1 | TRBV15 | . | CASSQGPGGQGGGYTF | TGTGCCAGCAGCCAGGGGCCAGGCGGACAGGGAGGGGGCTACACCTTC
TRBJ2-7 | TRBD2 | TRBV7-8 | . | CASSTLAGKTYEQYF | TGTGCCAGCAGCACCCTAGCGGGGAAGACCTACGAGCAGTACTTC
TRBJ1-1 | . | TRBV20-1 | once | CSALFGRNTEAFF | TGCAGTGCTCTATTTGGTAGGAACACTGAAGCTTTCTTT
TRBJ1-1 | . | TRBV7-6 | . | CASSAAGSTEAYF | TGTGCCAGCAGCGCTGCGGGGAGCACTGAAGCTTACTTT
TRBJ2-1 | TRBD2 | TRBV19 | . | CASSIWRGDPCNEQFF | TGTGCCAGTAGTATTTGGCGGGGGGACCCGTGTAATGAGCAGTTCTTC
TRBJ2-7 | . | TRBV20-1 | . | CSASTEYSYGPSSYEQYF | TGCAGTGCTAGTACAGAGTATTCCTATGGCCCCTCCTCCTACGAGCAGTACTTC
TRBJ1-1 | . | TRBV5-1 | . | CASSFYPTRSSYSEQFF | TGCGCCAGCAGCTTCTATCCTACGCGGAGCTCCTACAGTGAGCAGTTCTTT
TRBJ1-4 | . | TRBV29-1 | . | CSVTTTGTEKLFF | TGCAGCGTCACGACCACCGGGACTGAAAAACTGTTTTTT
TRBJ2-6 | TRBD2 | TRBV7-2 | . | CASSLVSSGGLGTLTF | TGTGCCAGCAGCTTAGTTTCTAGCGGGGGGCTTGGCACACTGACTTTC
TRBJ2-7 | TRBD2 | TRBV6-6 | . | CASKASGVRYEQYF | TGTGCCAGCAAAGCTAGCGGGGTACGGTACGAGCAGTACTTC
TRBJ1-5 | . | TRBV5-6 | . | CASSPSDSLVYSNQPQHF | TGCGCCAGTAGCCCGAGCGACTCCCTCGTTTATAGCAATCAGCCCCAGCATTTT
TRBJ1-6 | . | TRBV12-3/TRBV12-4 | . | CASSTRRSPLHF | TGTGCCAGCAGCACGAGGCGTTCACCCCTCCACTTT
TRBJ2-3 | . | TRBV13 | once | CASSRAEQSTTQYF | TGTGCCAGCAGTCGGGCCGAGCAAAGCACTACGCAGTATTTT
TRBJ1-6 | . | TRBV20-1 | . | CSASRTDEKHSPLHF | TGCAGTGCATCGAGGACCGATGAAAAACATTCACCCCTCCACTTT
TRBJ2-7 | TRBD2 | TRBV7-2 | . | CASSLMPSGYEQYF | TGTGCCAGCAGCTTAATGCCTAGCGGTTACGAGCAGTACTTC
TRBJ1-4 | . | TRBV12-3/TRBV12-4 | many | CASNQGKGNEKLFF | TGTGCCAGCAATCAGGGAAAGGGTAATGAAAAACTGTTTTTT
TRBJ2-3 | . | TRBV2 | . | CASSSQGDGYTIDSGTF | TGTGCCAGCAGCTCACAGGGAGATGGCTACACCATCGATTCGGGGACTTTT
TRBJ1-5 | . | TRBV20-1 | many | CSALETSNQPQHF | TGCAGTGCCCTTGAAACTAGCAATCAGCCCCAGCATTTT
TRBJ1-1 | . | TRBV18 | . | CASSPRPGQSLNTEASF | TGTGCCAGCTCCCCAAGACCCGGACAGTCCTTGAACACTGAAGCTTCCTTT
TRBJ1-1 | . | TRBV7-9 | . | CATRRCTPRTTEAFF | TGTGCCACCAGGAGATGCACACCCAGGACCACGGAAGCTTTCTTT
TRBJ2-7 | . | TRBV5-1 | . | CASSSRSGSYF | TGTGCCAGCAGCTCGCGGTCGGGGAGCTACTTC
TRBJ1-2 | . | TRBV5-1 | . | CASIGDTYGYTF | TGTGCCAGCATCGGGGATACCTATGGCTACACCTTC
TRBJ1-2 | TRBD1 | TRBV5-1 | . | CASSPRQGATF | TGCGCCAGCAGCCCAAGACAGGGGGCCACCTTC
TRBJ2-5 | . | TRBV20-1 | many | CSAGDSSQETQYF | TGCAGTGCTGGCGACAGTAGCCAAGAGACCCAGTACTTC
TRBJ2-3 | . | TRBV2 | once | CASSSTAGDTQYF | TGTGCCAGCAGTTCGACAGCCGGGGATACGCAGTATTTT
TRBJ1-5 | . | TRBV2 | . | CASSRNRANQPQHF | TGTGCCAGCAGCCGAAACAGGGCGAATCAGCCCCAGCATTTT
TRBJ2-7 | . | TRBV20-1 | . | CSARDGGFREQYF | TGCAGTGCTAGAGATGGTGGTTTCAGGGAGCAGTACTTC
TRBJ1-2 | TRBD1 | TRBV19 | many | CASSRGQGSRGYTF | TGTGCCAGTAGTAGGGGACAGGGTAGTCGGGGCTACACCTTC